This note documents a single T cell receptor beta chain sequence. Its binding antigen is unknown. Per-base qualities were not stored, and no clone one base away is much larger. Genomic DNA was isolated from the sorted cells so that the TCRbeta CDR3 region could be sequenced. The immunoSEQ Assay was used to sequence the TCRbeta CDR3 regions. This immuneACCESS table, as held by TCRdb, lists in-frame sequences with V and J called but not all clones. Of the missing ones, under half trace to an unresolved V gene in checked studies; the others have no known cause. The sample table lists around 140,000 clones, more than 85% of them with a count of one. The ten largest clonotypes hold roughly 1% of the sample. Patients with autoimmune disease history or receiving systemic immunosuppression were excluded from the trial. Peripheral blood for TCR sequencing was collected from all dose cohorts at baseline, on cycle 4 day 1, and on cycle 7 day 1. Samples came from an open-label, multicenter, first-in-human phase I dose-escalation trial of ivuxolimab. Adults with locally advanced or metastatic melanoma, renal cell carcinoma, hepatocellular carcinoma or head and neck squamous cell carcinoma were enrolled in the trial. Before TCR sequencing, CD4+ T cells and CD8+ T cells were sorted from peripheral blood as separate populations.

CDR1 and CDR2 are read off the germline V gene as SGHRS and YFSETQ. The CDR3 has 15 amino acids, counting the end cysteine and phenylalanine. Left in the record is the CDR3 DNA by itself, 45 bases read in frame from the first base. The V and J ends are trimmed by 1 base and 2 bases, leaving 9 bases between them. The data were taken from a study of OX40 agonist ivuxolimab in advanced cancers. About the study as a whole: Ivuxolimab was an agonistic, fully human IgG2 monoclonal antibody directed against OX40 (CD134), a costimulatory receptor. Intravenous ivuxolimab was administered to patients every 2 weeks at six dose levels: 0.01, 0.1, 0.3, 1.5, 3 and 10 mg/kg. Of the roughly 50 dose-escalation patients, hepatocellular carcinoma was present in about 20, melanoma in around 15, renal cell carcinoma in 9 and head and neck cancer in 9. The dose-escalation cohort was roughly 80% male with a mean age of about 54 years, ranging from roughly 23 to 90. Patients were allowed to have had prior anti-PD-1, anti-PD-L1 or anti-CTLA-4 therapy, and 40% to 45% of the dose-escalation patients had previously received checkpoint inhibitors. Three dose-escalation patients achieved partial responses, one with hepatocellular carcinoma and two with cutaneous melanoma. Peripheral TCRbeta sequencing aimed to test whether ivuxolimab altered TCR sequence diversity and caused clonal T-cell expansion. The monotherapy dose-escalation portion (N ≈ 50 patients) of the phase I ivuxolimab trial is reported in the paper. What the research found in general, with its limitations: The antigen specificity of the clonally expanded peripheral T cells was not determined. In the 0.1-3.0 mg/kg groups, partial responders had among the lowest normalized peripheral clonal expansion, particularly in CD8+ T cells. Low levels of normalized T-cell clonal expansion were also seen in some nonresponding patients. At doses of 0.1 to 3.0 mg/kg, clonal expansion of both CD4+ and CD8+ T cells in blood was seen between baseline and week 6. After ivuxolimab, more expanded clones were found on average in CD8+ T cells than in CD4+ T cells.

The sample in question was CD4+ or CD8+ T cells sorted from blood, obtained in a trial of the OX40 agonist ivuxolimab. The receptor's source is an adult with an advanced solid tumor such as melanoma, head and neck, liver or kidney cancer. Recombination connected TRBV5-1 to TRBJ2-2, with the D gene too uncertain to name. The CDR3: CASSLLSGNTGELFF. The sequenced DNA: TGCGCCAGCAGCTTGTTATCCGGAAACACCGGGGAGCTGTTTTTT.